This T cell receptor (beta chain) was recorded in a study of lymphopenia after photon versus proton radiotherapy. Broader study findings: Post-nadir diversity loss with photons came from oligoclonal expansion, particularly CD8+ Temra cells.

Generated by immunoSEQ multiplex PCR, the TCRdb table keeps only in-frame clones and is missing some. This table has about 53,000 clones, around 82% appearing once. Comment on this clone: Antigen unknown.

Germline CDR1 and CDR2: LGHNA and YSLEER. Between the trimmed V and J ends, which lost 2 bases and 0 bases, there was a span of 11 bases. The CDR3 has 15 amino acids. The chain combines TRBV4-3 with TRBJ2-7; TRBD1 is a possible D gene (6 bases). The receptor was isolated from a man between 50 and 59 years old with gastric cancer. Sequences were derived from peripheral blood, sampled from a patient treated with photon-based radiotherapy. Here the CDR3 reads CASSQTTDSSYEQYF. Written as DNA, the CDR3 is TGCGCCAGCAGCCAAACTACGGACAGCTCCTACGAGCAGTACTTC.